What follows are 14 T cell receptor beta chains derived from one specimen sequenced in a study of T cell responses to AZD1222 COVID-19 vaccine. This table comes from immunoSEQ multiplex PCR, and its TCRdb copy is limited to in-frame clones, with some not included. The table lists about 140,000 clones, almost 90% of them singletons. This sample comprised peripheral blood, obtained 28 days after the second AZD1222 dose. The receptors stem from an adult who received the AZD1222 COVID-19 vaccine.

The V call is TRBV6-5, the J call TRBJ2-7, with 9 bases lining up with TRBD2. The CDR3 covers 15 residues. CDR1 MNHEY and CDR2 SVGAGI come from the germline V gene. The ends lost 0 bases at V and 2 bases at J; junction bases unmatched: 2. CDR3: CASSYSLAGAYEQYF. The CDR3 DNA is TGTGCCAGCAGTTACTCCTTAGCGGGGGCCTACGAGCAGTACTTC.

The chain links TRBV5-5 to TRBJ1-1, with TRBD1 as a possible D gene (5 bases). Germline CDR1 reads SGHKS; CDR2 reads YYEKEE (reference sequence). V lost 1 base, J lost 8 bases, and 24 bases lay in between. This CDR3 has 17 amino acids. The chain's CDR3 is CASSLSSTGLTGSEAFF. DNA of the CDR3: TGTGCCAGCAGCTTGTCCTCAACGGGACTCACGGGGTCGGAAGCTTTCTTT.

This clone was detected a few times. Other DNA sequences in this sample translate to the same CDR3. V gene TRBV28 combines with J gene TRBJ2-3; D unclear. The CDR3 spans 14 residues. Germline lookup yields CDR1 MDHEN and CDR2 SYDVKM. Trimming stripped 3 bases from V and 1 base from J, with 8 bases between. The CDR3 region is CASSFLSGTDTQYF. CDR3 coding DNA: TGTGCCAGCAGTTTTCTGAGCGGCACAGATACGCAGTATTTT.

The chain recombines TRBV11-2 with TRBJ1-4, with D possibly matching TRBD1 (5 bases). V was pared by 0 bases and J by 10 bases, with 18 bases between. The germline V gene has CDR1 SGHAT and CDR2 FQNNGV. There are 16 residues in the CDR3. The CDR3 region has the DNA TGTGCCAGCAGCTTAGATAAGGCAGGGATGGGGGGAAAACTGTTTTTT. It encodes CASSLDKAGMGGKLFF.

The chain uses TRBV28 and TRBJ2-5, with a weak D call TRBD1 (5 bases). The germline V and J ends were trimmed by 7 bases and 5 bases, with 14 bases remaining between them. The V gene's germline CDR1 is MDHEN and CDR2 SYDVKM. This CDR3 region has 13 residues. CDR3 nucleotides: TGTGCCAGCAATAGAAGGGGTGGGGAGACCCAGTACTTC. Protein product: CASNRRGGETQYF.

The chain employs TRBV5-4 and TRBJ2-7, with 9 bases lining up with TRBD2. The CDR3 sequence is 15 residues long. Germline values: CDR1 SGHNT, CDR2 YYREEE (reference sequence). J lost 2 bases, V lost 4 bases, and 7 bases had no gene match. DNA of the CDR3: TGTGCCAGCAGCCCAAGCCTAGCGGGGCCCTACGAGCAGTACTTC. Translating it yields CASSPSLAGPYEQYF.

For the CDR3, the DNA is TGCGCCAGCAGCCCCTGGGGGACAGCTACTTACCCCCTCCACTTT. It encodes CASSPWGTATYPLHF. This chain connects TRBV5-1 to TRBJ1-6; 7 bases agree with TRBD1. Germline V CDR1 and CDR2: SGHRS, YFSETQ. CDR3 length equals 15 residues. The V and J ends lost 4 bases and 13 bases, in that order; junction bases with no gene match: 14.

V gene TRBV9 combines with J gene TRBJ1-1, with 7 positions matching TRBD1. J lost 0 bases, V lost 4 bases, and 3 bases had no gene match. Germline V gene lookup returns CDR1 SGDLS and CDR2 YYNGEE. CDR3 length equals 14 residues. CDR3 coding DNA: TGTGCCAGCAGCAACAGGGGAGTGAACACTGAAGCTTTCTTT. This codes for CASSNRGVNTEAFF.

DNA of the CDR3: TGTGCCAGCAGTGATATAGGAGGGGATGGTGGAAACACCATATATTTT. Encoded protein: CASSDIGGDGGNTIYF. The rearrangement uses TRBV28 and TRBJ1-3, with D perhaps matching TRBD1 (5 bases). Looked up from germline, CDR1 is MDHEN and CDR2 is SYDVKM. V lost 5 bases and J lost 3, with 17 bases in between. The CDR3 contains 16 residues.

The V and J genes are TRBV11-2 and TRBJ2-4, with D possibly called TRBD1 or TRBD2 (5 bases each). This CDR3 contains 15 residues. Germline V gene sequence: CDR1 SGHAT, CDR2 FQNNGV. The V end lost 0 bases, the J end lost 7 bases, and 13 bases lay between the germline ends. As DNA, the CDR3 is TGTGCCAGCAGCTTAGATGACGCAGGGACGAACATTCAGTACTTC. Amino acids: CASSLDDAGTNIQYF.

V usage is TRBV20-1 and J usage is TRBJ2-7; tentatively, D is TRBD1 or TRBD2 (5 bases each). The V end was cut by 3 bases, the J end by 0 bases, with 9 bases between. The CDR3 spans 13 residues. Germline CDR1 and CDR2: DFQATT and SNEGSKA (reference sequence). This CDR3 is CSASQGVSYEQYF. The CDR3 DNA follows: TGCAGTGCTAGTCAGGGAGTCTCCTACGAGCAGTACTTC.

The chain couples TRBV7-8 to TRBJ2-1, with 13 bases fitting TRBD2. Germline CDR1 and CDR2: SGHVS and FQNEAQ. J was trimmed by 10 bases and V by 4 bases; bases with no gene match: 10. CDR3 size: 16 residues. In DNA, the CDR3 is TGTGCCAGCAGCTCGACCGGGACTAGCGGGAAGTGGGAGCAGTTCTTC. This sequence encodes CASSSTGTSGKWEQFF.

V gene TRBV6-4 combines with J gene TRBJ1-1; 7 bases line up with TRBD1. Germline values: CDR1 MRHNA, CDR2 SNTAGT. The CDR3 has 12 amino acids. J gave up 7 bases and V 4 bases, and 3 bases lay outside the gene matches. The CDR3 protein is CASSGRTGEAFF. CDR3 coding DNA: TGTGCCAGCAGTGGGCGGACAGGTGAAGCTTTCTTT.

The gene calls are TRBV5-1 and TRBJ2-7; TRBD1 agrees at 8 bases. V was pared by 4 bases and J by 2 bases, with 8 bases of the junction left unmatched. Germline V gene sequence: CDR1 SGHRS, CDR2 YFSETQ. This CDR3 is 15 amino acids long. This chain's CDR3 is CASSPGQGGTYEQYV. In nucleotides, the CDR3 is TGCGCCAGCAGCCCAGGACAGGGAGGCACCTACGAGCAGTACGTC.